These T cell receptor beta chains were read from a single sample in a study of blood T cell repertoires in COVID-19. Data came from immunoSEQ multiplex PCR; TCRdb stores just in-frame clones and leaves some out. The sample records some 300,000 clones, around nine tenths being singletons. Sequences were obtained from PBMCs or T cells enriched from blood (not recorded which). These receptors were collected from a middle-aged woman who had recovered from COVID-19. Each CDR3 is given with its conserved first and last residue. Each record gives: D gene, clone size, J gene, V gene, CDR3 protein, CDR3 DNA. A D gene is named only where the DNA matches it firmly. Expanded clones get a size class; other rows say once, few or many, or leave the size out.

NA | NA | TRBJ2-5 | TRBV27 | CASSLVALLPETQYF | TGTGCCAGCAGTTTAGTAGCGCTCCTCCCGGAGACCCAGTACTTC
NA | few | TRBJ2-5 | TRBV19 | CASGAGPPIAQETQYF | TGTGCCAGTGGGGCAGGACCACCAATCGCCCAAGAGACCCAGTACTTC
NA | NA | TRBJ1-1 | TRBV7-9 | CASSSPDTEAFF | TGTGCCAGCAGCTCCCCGGACACTGAAGCTTTCTTT
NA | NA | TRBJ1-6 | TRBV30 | CAWSPWGDSSYNSPLHF | TGTGCCTGGAGTCCTTGGGGCGACAGCTCCTATAATTCACCCCTCCACTTT
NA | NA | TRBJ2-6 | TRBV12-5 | CASGLAPQTGANVLTF | TGTGCTAGTGGTTTGGCCCCCCAAACTGGGGCCAACGTCCTGACTTTC
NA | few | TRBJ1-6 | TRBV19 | CASHGGSYNSPLHF | TGTGCCAGTCACGGGGGCTCCTATAATTCACCCCTCCACTTT
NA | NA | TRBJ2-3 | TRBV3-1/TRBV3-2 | CASSQDPRGPDTQYF | TGTGCCAGCAGCCAAGATCCTCGCGGCCCAGATACGCAGTATTTT
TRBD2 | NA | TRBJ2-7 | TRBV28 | CASSPPPAGEHEQYF | TGTGCCAGCAGTCCCCCCCCCGCGGGAGAACACGAGCAGTACTTC
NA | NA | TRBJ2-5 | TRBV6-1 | CASSDLQRSGRETQYF | TGTGCCAGCAGTGATTTACAGCGGTCAGGTCGAGAGACCCAGTACTTC
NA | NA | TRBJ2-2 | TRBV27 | CASSLTDRGTGELFF | TGTGCCAGCAGTCTCACGGACCGAGGGACCGGGGAGCTGTTTTTT
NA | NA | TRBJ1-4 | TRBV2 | CASAGVEKLFF | TGTGCCAGCGCAGGGGTGGAAAAACTGTTTTTT
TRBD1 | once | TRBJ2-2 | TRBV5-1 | CASSLDRGHTGELFF | TGCGCCAGCAGCTTGGACAGGGGGCATACCGGGGAGCTGTTTTTT
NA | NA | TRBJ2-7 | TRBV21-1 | CASSKEARGGKYEQYF | TGTGCCAGCAGCAAAGAGGCACGGGGAGGAAAATACGAGCAGTACTTC
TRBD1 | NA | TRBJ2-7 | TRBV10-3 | CAISEPTTGGSSYEQYF | TGTGCCATCAGTGAGCCGACCACAGGGGGCAGCTCCTACGAGCAGTACTTC
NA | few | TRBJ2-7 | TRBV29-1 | CSVDSGVGEQYF | TGCAGCGTTGATAGCGGTGTGGGCGAGCAGTACTTC
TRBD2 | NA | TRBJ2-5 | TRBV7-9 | CASSLAPLAGSETQYF | TGTGCCAGCAGCTTAGCCCCCCTAGCGGGATCCGAGACCCAGTACTTC
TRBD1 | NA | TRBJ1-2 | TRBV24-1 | CATSDTGTEIYGYTF | TGTGCCACCAGTGATACCGGGACAGAGATCTATGGCTACACCTTC
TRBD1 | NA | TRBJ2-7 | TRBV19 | CASSIYGTAATYEQYF | TGTGCCAGTAGTATCTATGGGACAGCTGCAACCTACGAGCAGTACTTC
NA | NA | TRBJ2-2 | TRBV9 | CASSVVSGGGANTGELFF | TGTGCCAGCAGCGTAGTCTCCGGAGGGGGGGCGAACACCGGGGAGCTGTTTTTT
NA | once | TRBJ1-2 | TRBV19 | CASSTGQGYGYTF | TGTGCCAGTAGTACAGGGCAAGGGTATGGCTACACCTTC
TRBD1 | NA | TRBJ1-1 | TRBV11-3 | CASTRGTGDTEAFF | TGTGCCAGTACCAGGGGGACAGGGGACACTGAAGCTTTCTTT
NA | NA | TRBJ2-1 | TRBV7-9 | CASSLPSRGFEQFF | TGTGCCAGCAGCCTCCCTAGCAGGGGTTTTGAGCAGTTCTTC
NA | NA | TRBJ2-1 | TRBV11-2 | CASSSRQGVSSYNEQFF | TGTGCCAGCAGCTCCCGCCAGGGCGTCTCATCCTACAATGAGCAGTTCTTC
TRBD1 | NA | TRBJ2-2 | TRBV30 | CAWSGDRGAGELFF | TGTGCCTGGAGCGGGGACAGGGGAGCCGGGGAGCTGTTTTTT
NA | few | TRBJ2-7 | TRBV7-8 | CASSLERWSSYEQYF | TGTGCCAGCAGCTTAGAAAGGTGGAGCTCCTACGAGCAGTACTTC
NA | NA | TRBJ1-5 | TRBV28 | CASSSNSGPQHF | TGTGCCAGCAGTTCCAATTCGGGGCCCCAGCATTTT
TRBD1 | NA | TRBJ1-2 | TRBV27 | CASSRTGVGYTF | TGTGCCAGCAGCAGGACAGGGGTCGGCTACACCTTC
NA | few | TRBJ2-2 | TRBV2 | CASIDRVNTGELFF | TGTGCCAGCATCGACAGAGTTAACACCGGGGAGCTGTTTTTT
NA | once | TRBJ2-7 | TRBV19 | CASSVVYHEASDYEQYF | TGTGCCAGTAGTGTAGTGTACCATGAGGCCTCAGACTACGAGCAGTACTTC
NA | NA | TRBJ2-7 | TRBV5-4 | CASSQRDKGSEQYF | TGTGCCAGCAGCCAGCGGGACAAAGGGAGCGAGCAGTACTTC
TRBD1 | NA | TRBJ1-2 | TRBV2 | CASRGQGDDGYTF | TGTGCCAGCAGGGGACAGGGGGACGATGGCTACACCTTC
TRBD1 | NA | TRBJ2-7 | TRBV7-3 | CASSLDRGPYEQYF | TGTGCCAGCAGCTTAGACAGGGGTCCCTACGAGCAGTACTTC
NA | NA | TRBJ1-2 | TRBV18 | CATSIAGAVRGYTF | TGTGCCACCTCAATCGCAGGGGCAGTTCGCGGCTACACCTTC
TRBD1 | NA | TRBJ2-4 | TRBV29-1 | CSGDRVSGAKNIQYF | TGCAGCGGGGACAGGGTTTCGGGAGCCAAAAACATTCAGTACTTC
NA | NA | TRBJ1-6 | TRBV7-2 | CASSSAPGLNSPLHF | TGTGCCAGCAGCTCCGCCCCAGGGCTGAATTCACCCCTCCACTTT
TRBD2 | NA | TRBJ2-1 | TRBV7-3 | CASSFGLAGSYNEQFF | TGTGCCAGCAGCTTCGGACTAGCGGGGAGCTACAATGAGCAGTTCTTC
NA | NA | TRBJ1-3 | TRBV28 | CASTIRELGNTIYF | TGTGCCAGCACTATCCGGGAGTTGGGAAACACCATATATTTT
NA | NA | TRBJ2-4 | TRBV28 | CASRQAWGGRTKNIQYF | TGTGCCAGCAGGCAGGCTTGGGGGGGGCGAACCAAAAACATTCAGTACTTC
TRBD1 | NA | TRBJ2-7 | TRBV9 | CASSVGQGIYEQYF | TGTGCCAGCAGCGTAGGACAGGGTATCTACGAGCAGTACTTC
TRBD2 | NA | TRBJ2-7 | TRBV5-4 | CASSTSGRREQYF | TGTGCCAGCAGTACTAGCGGGAGGAGGGAGCAGTACTTC
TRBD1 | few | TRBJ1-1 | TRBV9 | CASSVEGGLNTEAFF | TGTGCCAGCAGCGTAGAAGGGGGCTTGAACACTGAAGCTTTCTTT
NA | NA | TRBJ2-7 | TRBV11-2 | CASSLDLLTASHEQYF | TGTGCCAGCAGCTTAGACCTCCTGACTGCCAGCCACGAGCAGTACTTC
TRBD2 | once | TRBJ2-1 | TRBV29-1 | CSVDGAGGPSNEQFF | TGCAGCGTTGATGGGGCGGGAGGGCCCTCGAATGAGCAGTTCTTC
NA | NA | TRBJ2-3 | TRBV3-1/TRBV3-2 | CASSQFLRTGMGTDTQYF | TGTGCCAGCAGCCAATTTTTACGTACAGGGATGGGCACAGATACGCAGTATTTT
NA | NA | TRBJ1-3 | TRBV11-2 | CASSLDRRRSGNTIYF | TGTGCCAGCAGCTTAGATCGGAGAAGATCTGGAAACACCATATATTTT
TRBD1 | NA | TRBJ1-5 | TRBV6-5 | CASSWGQGANQPQHF | TGTGCCAGCAGTTGGGGGCAGGGGGCAAATCAGCCCCAGCATTTT
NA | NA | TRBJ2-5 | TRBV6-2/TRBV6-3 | CASSYPPETQYF | TGTGCCAGCAGTTACCCTCCCGAGACCCAGTACTTC
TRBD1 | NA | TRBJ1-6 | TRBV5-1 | CASSQRQGPTPSPLHF | TGCGCCAGCAGCCAAAGACAGGGGCCCACCCCTTCACCCCTCCACTTT
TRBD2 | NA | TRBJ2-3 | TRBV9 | CASSPGAGDQSSTDTQYF | TGTGCCAGCAGCCCCGGGGCGGGAGACCAGTCTAGCACAGATACGCAGTATTTT
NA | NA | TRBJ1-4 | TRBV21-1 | CARGERGLEKLFF | TGTGCCAGGGGAGAGAGGGGGCTTGAAAAACTGTTTTTT
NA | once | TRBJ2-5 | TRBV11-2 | CASSLGQGETQYF | TGTGCCAGCAGCTTAGGGCAGGGGGAGACCCAGTACTTC
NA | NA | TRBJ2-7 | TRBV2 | CAIRGNFGYEQYF | TGTGCCATTCGGGGGAATTTCGGTTACGAGCAGTACTTC
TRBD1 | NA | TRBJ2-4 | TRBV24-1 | CATSDSTGGLAKNIQYF | TGTGCCACCAGTGATTCGACAGGGGGACTAGCCAAAAACATTCAGTACTTC